The 26 T cell receptor beta chains listed next were all sequenced from one sample in a study of shared clonotypes between healthy human individuals. Sequencing was performed with immunoSEQ multiplex PCR; in TCRdb, only in-frame clones are kept and a portion is missing. In the table there are 950,000 to 1,100,000 clones, about 80% of which are singletons. The specimen sequenced was memory CD4+ T cells from PBMCs. Described subset: CD45RA-negative fraction. The source is a man younger than 30 in good health. Some clones in this sample may be carry-over from other donors' samples.

This chain joins TRBV28 and TRBJ1-2; tentatively, D is TRBD1 (5 bases). Deletions cut 7 bases from V and 4 bases from J, with 13 bases between. Germline CDR1 MDHEN, CDR2 SYDVKM. This CDR3 region has 13 residues. CDR3 region: CASNEDSAYGYTF. For the CDR3, the DNA is TGTGCCAGCAACGAAGACAGCGCCTATGGCTACACCTTC.

The chain joins TRBV7-9 to TRBJ1-1; D possibly corresponds to TRBD1 (6 bases). CDR3 size: 14 residues. V dropped 8 bases and J dropped 5 bases, with 18 bases sitting between them. CDR1 is SEHNR, CDR2 FQNEAQ, per germline (reference sequence). This CDR3 is CASFFRGAGTEAFF. In DNA, the CDR3 is TGTGCCAGCTTTTTTCGGGGGGCCGGGACTGAAGCTTTCTTT.

The J gene is TRBJ1-2, the V gene TRBV7-3; 9 bases are shared with TRBD1. After removal of 0 bases from V and 11 bases from J, the junction contained 4 bases not matched to a gene. The CDR3 is 13 amino acids. Germline loops: CDR1 SGHTA, CDR2 FQGTGA. CDR3 amino acids: CASSLTGQGGYTF. DNA of the CDR3: TGTGCCAGCAGCTTAACGGGACAGGGAGGGTACACCTTC.

The genes are TRBV7-9 and TRBJ2-7, with 8 bases aligning to TRBD2. Per the germline V gene, CDR1 is SEHNR and CDR2 is FQNEAQ (reference sequence). This CDR3 is built from 15 residues. J was trimmed by 3 bases and V by 4 bases; bases with no gene match: 8. The CDR3 DNA reads TGTGCCAGCAGCTCGCGGGTTAGCGGGAACTACGAGCAGTACTTC. Protein product: CASSSRVSGNYEQYF.

The rearrangement joins TRBV5-1 to TRBJ2-7; 7 bases align to TRBD1. The junction had 6 bases not matched to a gene; V was cut back by 0 bases and J by 9 bases. CDR3 length: 13 amino acids. Per germline, CDR1 SGHRS and CDR2 YFSETQ. CDR3 residues: CASSLGGQKWQYF. Here the CDR3 DNA reads TGCGCCAGCAGCTTGGGGGGACAGAAGTGGCAGTACTTC.

V and J are TRBV2 and TRBJ1-2, with a tentative D call TRBD1 (5 bases). CDR1 is SNHLY and CDR2 is FYNNEI in the germline V gene. V lost 4 bases, J lost 9 bases, and 15 bases lay in between. CDR3 length equals 13 residues. The CDR3 DNA reads TGTGCCAGCAGTGGGGGGGGAGGAAGGAGCTACACCTTC. This codes for CASSGGGGRSYTF.

V and J are TRBV7-8 and TRBJ2-1, with D possibly being TRBD2 (5 bases). The CDR3 sequence is 16 residues long. The V and J ends lost 7 bases and 5 bases respectively, with 21 bases between them. The germline gives CDR1 SGHVS, CDR2 FQNEAQ. CDR3 sequence (DNA): TGTGCCAGCATACAAGAGCGGCTAGGGATAAACAATGAGCAGTTCTTC. Translating it yields CASIQERLGINNEQFF.

The gene calls are TRBV5-5 and TRBJ2-1; 9 bases match TRBD1. The germline V gene has CDR1 SGHKS and CDR2 YYEKEE (reference sequence). The CDR3 covers 16 residues. Trimming cost V 1 base and J 1 base; bases outside gene matches: 3. The CDR3 DNA is TGTGCCAGCAGCTTGCTGGGGACAGGGTCCTACAATGAGCAGTTCTTC. Translation: CASSLLGTGSYNEQFF.

Concerning this clone: Other DNA sequences in this specimen translate into the identical CDR3. This rearrangement joins TRBV6-5 to TRBJ2-5, with a tentative D call TRBD2 (5 bases). V gave up 0 bases and J gave up 3 bases, with 8 bases separating them. Germline V lookup: CDR1 MNHEY, CDR2 SVGAGI. The CDR3 extends over 14 amino acids. The CDR3 is CASSYSRGKETQYF. CDR3 DNA: TGTGCCAGCAGTTACTCGAGAGGGAAAGAGACCCAGTACTTC.

This clone was seen more than once but under ten times. The gene calls are TRBV5-1 and TRBJ1-5; D is uncertain. Trimming stripped 7 bases from V and 9 bases from J, with 14 bases between. Per germline, CDR1 SGHRS and CDR2 YFSETQ. CDR3 length: 12 residues. The CDR3 sequence: CASPGCRRPQHF. The CDR3 nucleotides are TGCGCCAGCCCGGGTTGTCGGAGGCCCCAGCATTTT.

The chain combines TRBV19 with TRBJ1-2; tentatively, D is TRBD1 (5 bases). Germline V gene data show CDR1 as LNHDA and CDR2 as SQIVND (reference sequence). CDR3 length equals 15 residues. V lost 6 bases and J lost 4, with 18 bases in between. CDR3 DNA: TGTGCCAGTAGCGGTAGACAGTCGAGCGGCTATGGCTACACCTTC. It translates to CASSGRQSSGYGYTF.

The chain carries TRBV29-1 and TRBJ2-3; 10 nucleotides agree with TRBD2. The J segment lost 4 bases and the V segment lost 7 bases, leaving 2 bases of the junction unmatched. Per germline, CDR1 SQVTM and CDR2 ANQGSEA. This CDR3 is 12 amino acids long. CDR3 residues: CSALAGSDTQYF. DNA for the CDR3: TGCAGCGCACTAGCGGGATCAGATACGCAGTATTTT.

CDR3 protein: CASSPTWLNTEAFF. CDR3 coding DNA: TGTGCCAGCTCACCTACCTGGCTGAACACTGAAGCTTTCTTT. This sequence joins TRBV18 and TRBJ1-1; D not resolved. Germline V gene data show CDR1 as KGHSH and CDR2 as LQKENI. The CDR3 length is 14 residues. Trimming left V 3 bases short and J 0 bases short, with 8 bases between.

CDR3 DNA sequence: TGTGCCAGCAGTTTAGAGGGGGTGAACACTGAAGCTTTCTTT. Residues: CASSLEGVNTEAFF. This chain uses TRBV27 with TRBJ1-1; TRBD1 is a possible D gene (6 bases). Germline V gives CDR1 MNHEY, CDR2 SMNVEV (reference sequence). This CDR3 is built from 14 residues. The germline V and J ends were trimmed by 2 bases and 0 bases, with 7 bases remaining between them.

This sequence joins TRBV9 and TRBJ2-3; 8 nucleotides line up with TRBD2. V lost 1 base to trimming and J lost 6 bases; unmatched junction nucleotides: 7. The CDR3 spans 15 residues. Germline V gene data show CDR1 as SGDLS and CDR2 as YYNGEE. This chain's CDR3 is CASSVTREAGDTQYF. The CDR3 DNA reads as TGTGCCAGCAGCGTAACGCGGGAGGCCGGGGATACGCAGTATTTT. Full variable domain (missing parts from reference TRBV9 and TRBJ2-3): DSGVTQTPKHLITATGQRVTLRCSPRSGDLSVYWYQQSLDQGLQFLIQYYNGEERAKGNILERFSAQQFPDLHSELNLSSLELGDSALYFCASSVTREAGDTQYFGPGTRLTVL.

The chain links TRBV7-2 to TRBJ1-5, with D unclear. The CDR3 is 14 amino acids. The V gene's germline CDR1 is SGHTA and CDR2 FQGNSA. The V gene lost 3 bases and the J gene lost 0 bases, with 6 bases spanning the gap. As DNA, the CDR3 is TGTGCCAGCAGCTTTTCTGGTAGCAATCAGCCCCAGCATTTT. Encoded protein: CASSFSGSNQPQHF.

In its sample, this clone was seen a few times. The chain carries TRBV4-1 and TRBJ1-1; D uncertain. Germline V CDR1 and CDR2: MGHRA, YSYEKL. CDR3 length: 13 amino acids. Trimming took off 2 bases at V and 7 bases at J, with 11 bases between the two ends. CDR3 sequence: CASSQRAEGEAFF. The CDR3 region has the DNA TGCGCCAGCAGCCAAAGGGCTGAGGGTGAAGCTTTCTTT.

This clone was seen a few times. The same CDR3 is also encoded by other DNA sequences in this sample. The rearrangement uses TRBV5-6 and TRBJ2-7, with D unresolved. CDR3 length: 14 amino acids. The V end lost 1 base, the J end lost 2 bases, and 10 bases lay between the germline ends. From germline, CDR1 is SGHDT and CDR2 YYEEEE. CDR3 nucleotide sequence: TGTGCCAGCAGCTTGCTTCAGGCCGCCTACGAGCAGTACTTC. It codes for CASSLLQAAYEQYF.

The chain uses TRBV6-1 and TRBJ2-3; the D gene is possibly TRBD2 (6 bases). V lost 3 bases, J lost 6 bases, and 13 bases lay in between. This CDR3 is 14 amino acids long. The germline CDR1 and CDR2 sequences are MNHNS and SASEGT. CDR3: CASSETREVDTQYF. In DNA form, the CDR3 reads TGTGCCAGCAGTGAGACTAGAGAAGTGGATACGCAGTATTTT.

This chain's CDR3 is CASSVTGVITYEQYF. In nucleotides, the CDR3 is TGCGCCAGCAGCGTAACAGGGGTAATTACCTACGAGCAGTACTTC. V is TRBV5-1 and J is TRBJ2-7, with 7 bases fitting TRBD1. Germline V gene data show CDR1 as SGHRS and CDR2 as YFSETQ. V shed 4 bases, J shed 2 bases, and the junction held 9 bases outside the gene matches. The CDR3 contains 15 residues. Using reference TRBV5-1 and TRBJ2-7 for the parts outside the CDR3, the full variable domain is KAGVTQTPRYLIKTRGQQVTLSCSPISGHRSVSWYQQTPGQGLQFLFEYFSETQRNKGNFPGRFSGRQFSNSRSEMNVSTLELGDSALYLCASSVTGVITYEQYFGPGTRLTVT.

The chain links TRBV7-6 to TRBJ2-3; the match to TRBD2 covers 10 bases. V lost 5 bases and J lost 5; bases outside the gene matches: 10. The CDR3 loop spans 16 amino acids. From germline, CDR1 is SGHVS and CDR2 FNYEAQ. Written as DNA, the CDR3 is TGTGCCAGCAGCCAACCAGCGGGAGGGGGGGGAGATACGCAGTATTTT. Translating it yields CASSQPAGGGGDTQYF.

The chain joins TRBV7-3 to TRBJ2-2; D might be TRBD2 (6 bases). Germline CDR1 SGHTA, CDR2 FQGTGA. V lost 5 bases, J lost 6 bases, and 13 bases lay in between. The CDR3 contains 14 residues. The CDR3 DNA reads TGTGCCAGCAGCCCGGGGCCGGGGGCCGGGGAGCTGTTTTTT. It translates to CASSPGPGAGELFF.

The chain recombines TRBV9 with TRBJ2-2, with 8 bases matching TRBD1. J was trimmed by 3 bases and V by 4 bases; bases with no gene match: 8. The CDR3 covers 16 residues. The germline V gene encodes CDR1 SGDLS and CDR2 YYNGEE. As DNA, the CDR3 is TGTGCCAGCAGCCCCCGACAGGGGCGCGACACCGGGGAGCTGTTTTTT. It codes for CASSPRQGRDTGELFF. The full variable domain, with the rest looked up from reference TRBV9 and TRBJ2-2, is DSGVTQTPKHLITATGQRVTLRCSPRSGDLSVYWYQQSLDQGLQFLIQYYNGEERAKGNILERFSAQQFPDLHSELNLSSLELGDSALYFCASSPRQGRDTGELFFGEGSRLTVL.

The chain couples TRBV10-3 to TRBJ1-2; D is unclear. CDR3 length equals 13 residues. Trimming shortened V by 7 bases and J by 4 bases, and 13 bases separated the two germline ends. Per germline, CDR1 ENHRY and CDR2 SYGVKD. CDR3 sequence: CAITEEGFYGYTF. The CDR3 DNA follows: TGTGCCATCACCGAAGAAGGGTTCTATGGCTACACCTTC.

The CDR3 loop is CASSWGTDLLTGELFF. The CDR3 DNA sequence: TGCGCCAGCAGCTGGGGGACAGATTTACTCACCGGGGAGCTGTTTTTT. V and J are TRBV5-1 and TRBJ2-2, with 7 nucleotides matching TRBD1. The V and J ends lost 3 bases and 4 bases, in that order; junction bases with no gene match: 9. CDR3 length: 16 residues. Germline values: CDR1 SGHRS, CDR2 YFSETQ.

The chain links TRBV19 to TRBJ1-2, with a weak D call TRBD1 (5 bases). V was cut by 5 bases and J by 7 bases, with 20 bases left in between. Germline V gene lookup returns CDR1 LNHDA and CDR2 SQIVND (reference sequence). This CDR3 is built from 15 residues. In DNA, the CDR3 is TGTGCCAGTAGTCCCCGTCCATTAAGGGGAGGTGGCTACACCTTC. Translated: CASSPRPLRGGGYTF.